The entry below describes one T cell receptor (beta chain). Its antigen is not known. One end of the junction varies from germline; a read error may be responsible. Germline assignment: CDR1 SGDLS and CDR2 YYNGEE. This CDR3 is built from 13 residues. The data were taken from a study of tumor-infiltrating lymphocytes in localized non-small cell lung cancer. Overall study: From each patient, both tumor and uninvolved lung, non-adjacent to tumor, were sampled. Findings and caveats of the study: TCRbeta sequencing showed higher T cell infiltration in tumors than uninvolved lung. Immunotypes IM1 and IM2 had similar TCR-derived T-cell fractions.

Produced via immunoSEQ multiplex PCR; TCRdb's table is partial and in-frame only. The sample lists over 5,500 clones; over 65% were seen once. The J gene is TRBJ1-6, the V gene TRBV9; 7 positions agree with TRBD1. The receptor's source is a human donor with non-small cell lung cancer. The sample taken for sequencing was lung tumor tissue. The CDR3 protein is CATSTGDNSPLHF. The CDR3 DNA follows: TGTGCCACCAGCACAGGGGATAATTCACCCCTCCACTTT.